A selection of T cell receptor beta chains follows, all from one sample in a study of shared clonotypes between healthy human individuals. The table came from immunoSEQ multiplex PCR; TCRdb's copy has only in-frame clones and leaves some out. This sample has some 2 million clones, with 85% to 95% found just once. Sequencing input: naive CD8+ T cells sorted from blood. The receptors were sampled from a man younger than 35 in good health. Both conserved end residues are part of each CDR3. Each record gives: J gene, V gene, CDR3 protein.

j_gene: TRBJ2-1; v_gene: TRBV10-1; CDR3aa: CASSESTAPLNEQFF
j_gene: TRBJ2-1; v_gene: TRBV6-6; CDR3aa: CASSYIGSAHNEQFF
j_gene: TRBJ2-7; v_gene: TRBV10-1; CDR3aa: CASTHSLAGYEQYF
j_gene: TRBJ2-4; v_gene: TRBV9; CDR3aa: CASSSTDRGDKNIQYF
j_gene: TRBJ2-7; v_gene: TRBV4-1; CDR3aa: CASSQGLLYEQYF
j_gene: TRBJ2-1; v_gene: TRBV30; CDR3aa: CAWSVLAGYEQFF
j_gene: TRBJ2-3; v_gene: TRBV27; CDR3aa: CASTASGPYTQYF
j_gene: TRBJ1-2; v_gene: TRBV7-9; CDR3aa: CASSLETGYTF
j_gene: TRBJ2-1; v_gene: TRBV9; CDR3aa: CASSVEDRDHEQFF
j_gene: TRBJ1-4; v_gene: TRBV2; CDR3aa: CASSEARGLLEEKLFF
j_gene: TRBJ1-2; v_gene: TRBV7-3; CDR3aa: CANENPPTGAQDYGYTF
j_gene: TRBJ1-1; v_gene: TRBV7-6; CDR3aa: CASSPHRDGLNTEAFF
j_gene: TRBJ2-2; v_gene: TRBV11-2; CDR3aa: CASTWGGENTGELFF
j_gene: TRBJ2-7; v_gene: TRBV11-1; CDR3aa: CASSIGQGFPYEQYF
j_gene: TRBJ1-1; v_gene: TRBV25-1; CDR3aa: CASNRQGEGRTEAFF
j_gene: TRBJ2-7; v_gene: TRBV6-5; CDR3aa: CASSYSGTSGYEQYF
j_gene: TRBJ2-1; v_gene: TRBV18; CDR3aa: CASSPPGTIDNEQFF
j_gene: TRBJ2-7; v_gene: TRBV6-6; CDR3aa: CASTLLAGGPHEQYF
j_gene: TRBJ1-4; v_gene: TRBV6-6; CDR3aa: CASSYQGSNEKLFF
j_gene: TRBJ1-2; v_gene: TRBV19; CDR3aa: CASSIGGFAVSYGYTF
j_gene: TRBJ2-7; v_gene: TRBV5-4; CDR3aa: CASSFTSGYEQYF
j_gene: TRBJ2-5; v_gene: TRBV5-1; CDR3aa: CASSLESATGGETQYF
j_gene: TRBJ2-5; v_gene: TRBV6-5; CDR3aa: CASSYSPETQYF
j_gene: TRBJ1-2; v_gene: TRBV5-1; CDR3aa: CASSLGTPDPGYTF
j_gene: TRBJ1-4; v_gene: TRBV7-8; CDR3aa: CASSLGGTEKLFF
j_gene: TRBJ2-5; v_gene: TRBV7-8; CDR3aa: CASSLELAGGSVGETQYF
j_gene: TRBJ1-3; v_gene: TRBV7-9; CDR3aa: CASSSQGSSGNTIYF
j_gene: TRBJ2-1; v_gene: TRBV29-1; CDR3aa: CSVENSGSLYNEQFF
j_gene: TRBJ2-1; v_gene: TRBV27; CDR3aa: CASSLSRGASYNEQFF
j_gene: TRBJ2-3; v_gene: TRBV9; CDR3aa: CASSEGTSGTDTQYF
j_gene: TRBJ1-2; v_gene: TRBV5-4; CDR3aa: CASSFKTPNYGYTF
j_gene: TRBJ2-4; v_gene: TRBV15; CDR3aa: CATSRETTGSQNIQYF
j_gene: TRBJ1-2; v_gene: TRBV5-1; CDR3aa: CASSHDRGSINYGYTF
j_gene: TRBJ2-7; v_gene: TRBV18; CDR3aa: CASSPVSGSYEQYF
j_gene: TRBJ2-7; v_gene: TRBV5-4; CDR3aa: CASSSADRGYEQYF
j_gene: TRBJ2-3; v_gene: TRBV9; CDR3aa: CASSVVQGFTDTQYF
j_gene: TRBJ2-6; v_gene: TRBV5-1; CDR3aa: CASSTRTLSGANVLTF
j_gene: TRBJ2-1; v_gene: TRBV7-9; CDR3aa: CASSPPDRGNNEQFF
j_gene: TRBJ2-7; v_gene: TRBV11-2; CDR3aa: CASRSTGGSYEQYF
j_gene: TRBJ2-1; v_gene: TRBV25-1; CDR3aa: CASSEFYFFGTGVNEQFF
j_gene: TRBJ2-7; v_gene: TRBV11-2; CDR3aa: CASSLFSSSYEQYF
j_gene: TRBJ1-1; v_gene: TRBV5-1; CDR3aa: CASSLGGEAFF
j_gene: TRBJ2-7; v_gene: TRBV7-8; CDR3aa: CASSSESYEQYF
j_gene: TRBJ2-2; v_gene: TRBV27; CDR3aa: CASSFLSGLYTGELFF
j_gene: TRBJ2-7; v_gene: TRBV27; CDR3aa: CASSPDRGSYEQYF
j_gene: TRBJ2-1; v_gene: TRBV2; CDR3aa: CASSEASGASEQFF
j_gene: TRBJ1-5; v_gene: TRBV30; CDR3aa: CAWADRDQPQHF
j_gene: TRBJ1-2; v_gene: TRBV7-9; CDR3aa: CASSFDSSYGYTF
j_gene: TRBJ2-7; v_gene: TRBV19; CDR3aa: CASSLLTGEQYF
j_gene: TRBJ2-3; v_gene: TRBV5-1; CDR3aa: CASSLAGQGRIDTQYF
j_gene: TRBJ1-1; v_gene: TRBV6-4; CDR3aa: CASSLTGGTEAFF
j_gene: TRBJ2-7; v_gene: TRBV5-1; CDR3aa: CASSWTGSTYEQYF
j_gene: TRBJ2-7; v_gene: TRBV2; CDR3aa: CASSEGPSGSYEQYF
j_gene: TRBJ2-3; v_gene: TRBV7-2; CDR3aa: CASSLVLGASTDTQYF